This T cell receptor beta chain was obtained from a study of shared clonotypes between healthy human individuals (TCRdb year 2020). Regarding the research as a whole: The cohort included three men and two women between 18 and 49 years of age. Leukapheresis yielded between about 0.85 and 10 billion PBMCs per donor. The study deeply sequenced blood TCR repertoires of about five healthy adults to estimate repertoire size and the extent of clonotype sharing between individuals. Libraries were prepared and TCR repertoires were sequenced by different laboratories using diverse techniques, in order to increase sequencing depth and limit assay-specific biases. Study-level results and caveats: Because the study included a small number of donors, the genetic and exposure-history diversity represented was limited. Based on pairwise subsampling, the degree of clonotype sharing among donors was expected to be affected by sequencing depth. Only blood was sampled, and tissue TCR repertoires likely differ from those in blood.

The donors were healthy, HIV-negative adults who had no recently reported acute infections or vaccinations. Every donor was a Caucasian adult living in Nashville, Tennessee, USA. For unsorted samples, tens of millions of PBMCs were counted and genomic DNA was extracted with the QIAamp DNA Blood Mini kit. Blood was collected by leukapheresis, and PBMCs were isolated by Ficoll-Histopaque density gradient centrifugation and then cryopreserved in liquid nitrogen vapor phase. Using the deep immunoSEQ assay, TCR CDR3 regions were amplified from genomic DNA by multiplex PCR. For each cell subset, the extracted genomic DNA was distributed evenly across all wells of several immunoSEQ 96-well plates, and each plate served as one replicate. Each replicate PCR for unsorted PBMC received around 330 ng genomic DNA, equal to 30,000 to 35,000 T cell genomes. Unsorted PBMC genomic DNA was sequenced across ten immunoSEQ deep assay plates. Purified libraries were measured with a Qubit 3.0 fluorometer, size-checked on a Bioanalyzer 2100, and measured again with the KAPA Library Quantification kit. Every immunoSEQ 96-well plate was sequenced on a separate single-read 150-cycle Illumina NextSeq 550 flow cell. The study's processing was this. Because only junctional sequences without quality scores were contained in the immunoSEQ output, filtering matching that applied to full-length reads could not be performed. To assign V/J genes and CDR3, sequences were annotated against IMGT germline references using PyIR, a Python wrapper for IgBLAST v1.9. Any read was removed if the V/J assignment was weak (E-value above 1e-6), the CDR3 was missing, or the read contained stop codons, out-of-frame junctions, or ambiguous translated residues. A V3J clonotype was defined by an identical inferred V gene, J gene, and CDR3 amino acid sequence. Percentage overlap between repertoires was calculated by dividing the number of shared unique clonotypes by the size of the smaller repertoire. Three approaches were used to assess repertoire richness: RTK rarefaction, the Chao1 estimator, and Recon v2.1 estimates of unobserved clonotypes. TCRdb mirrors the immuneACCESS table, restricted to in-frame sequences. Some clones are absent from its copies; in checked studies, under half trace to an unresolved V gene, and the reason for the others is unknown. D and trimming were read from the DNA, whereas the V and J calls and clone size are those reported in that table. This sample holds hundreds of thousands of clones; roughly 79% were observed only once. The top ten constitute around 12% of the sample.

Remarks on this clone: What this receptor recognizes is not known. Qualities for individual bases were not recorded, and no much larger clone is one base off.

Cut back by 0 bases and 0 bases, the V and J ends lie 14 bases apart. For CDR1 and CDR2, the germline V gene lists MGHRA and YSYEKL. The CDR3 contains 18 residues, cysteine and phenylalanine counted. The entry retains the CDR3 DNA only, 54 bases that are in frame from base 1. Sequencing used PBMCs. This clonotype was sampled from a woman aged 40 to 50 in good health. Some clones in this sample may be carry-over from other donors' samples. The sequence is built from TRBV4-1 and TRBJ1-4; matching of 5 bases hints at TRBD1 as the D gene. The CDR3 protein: CASSQDADRTSTNEKLFF. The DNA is TGCGCCAGCAGCCAAGATGCCGACAGAACATCAACTAATGAAAAACTGTTTTTT.